A single T cell receptor (beta chain) is shown here with its context. The clone's antigen remains unknown. There are no base qualities to consult, and no much larger clone falls within one base. These data belong to a study of radiation and T cells in renal cell carcinoma (dated by TCRdb to about 2020). The study in broad terms: In total, fewer than 55 samples, comprising 25 or so tumors and approximately 27 peripheral blood samples, were subjected to TCR beta sequencing. The final blood draw was performed at 4 weeks after radiation, at the same time as nephrectomy. Across all 53 samples, approximately 4,000,000 unique CDR3 nucleotide sequences, encoding 2.5 million to 3 million unique CDR3 amino acid sequences, were identified. Paper-wide results and their limitations: Blood repertoire dynamics were not followed beyond 4 weeks after treatment. Because pretreatment tumor biopsies were not available, the baseline intratumoral presence of clonotypes could not be determined. An increase in top tumor clonotypes in blood was observed from baseline to 2 weeks post-radiation, followed by contraction by 4 weeks, which was taken to suggest transient expansion of tumor-resident clones. Because the trial had a single-armed design, the trial could not examine how radiation dose or scheduling affected the TCR repertoire.

From cysteine to phenylalanine, the CDR3 is 13 amino acids long. Only the CDR3 DNA is retained, 39 bases long and in frame from the first base. Relative to germline, V is 5 bases shorter and J is 4 bases shorter, with 11 bases between their ends. CDR1 and CDR2 are drawn from the germline V gene: WSHSY, SAAADI. TCR beta libraries were generated from genomic DNA with the immunoSEQ kit, following the manufacturer's recommendations. For library preparation, a first multiplex PCR was performed with proprietary primers, followed by a second PCR in which unique barcodes were added, and bead cleanups were performed after each round. A kit-provided positive control reaction and a negative control reaction were included in every sample batch. The final libraries were assessed on an Agilent 4200 TapeStation D1000 ScreenTape, pooled by volume, and quantified by qPCR. An Illumina NextSeq500 fitted with a MidOutput 150-cycle cartridge performed the sequencing, running 156 Read1 cycles and 15 Index1 cycles with the kit's custom primers. The pooled library was loaded at 0.8 to 1 pM with an approximately 20% PhiX control spike-in. The study's processing was this. Vendor-processed data were analyzed in R, with a clonotype defined as all T cells sharing the same CDR3 nucleotide sequence. In the clone abundance analyses, frequencies in each sample were normalized to that sample's 10,000 most abundant clones. Public T cell clones, averaging fewer than five per sample, were removed before analysis. A difference in abundance of at least 32-fold between compartments was used to define tumor-enriched and baseline blood-enriched clonotypes. A beta-binomial differential abundance model was applied to find clonotypes that expanded or contracted between blood time points. The Baroni-Urbani and Buser coefficient was used to measure tumor-blood repertoire similarity, and groups were compared with two-tailed Wilcoxon tests in R. The clones in this table, taken by TCRdb from immuneACCESS, are in-frame only. Not every clone is retained; where verified, under half of the shortfall comes from an unresolved V gene, and the cause of the rest is unknown. D and trimming come from the DNA, and the V and J calls and clone size come from that table. For this sample the table gives around 170,000 clones, of which about 88% were detected only once. Around 11% of the sample rests with the top ten.

In light of the paper, this sample's time point label describes: blood 4 weeks post-SBRT, at nephrectomy. What the treatment or condition label conveys for this sample: 15 Gy SBRT to primary tumor, nephrectomy 4 weeks later. Samples came from a clinical trial, in which primary renal cell carcinomas received 15 Gy stereotactic body radiation therapy followed by nephrectomy 4 weeks later. Serial peripheral blood from radiation-treated patients was sampled at baseline, 2 weeks and 4 weeks after SBRT to track tumor-enriched clonotypes. All patients had renal cell carcinoma with clear cell pathology. The QIAamp DNA Blood Mini Kit (Qiagen) was used to prepare genomic DNA for TCR sequencing. Only samples passing all quality control checks were included in the analyses.

The sequence links TRBV10-2 to TRBJ1-1, with an unclear D gene assignment. This TCR came from a woman between 45 and 60 years old with renal cell carcinoma. Here the sequenced sample was blood, taken from a patient whose treatment included radiotherapy and nephrectomy. The CDR3 protein is CASSSQEGTEAFF. The sequenced DNA is TGCGCCAGCAGTTCTCAGGAGGGCACTGAAGCTTTCTTT.